One sample yielded the 7 T cell receptor beta chains listed below, sequenced in a study of identical twins. One entry per CDR3 protein, called by TCRdb with MiXCR from the 5' RACE reads. The profile shows hundreds of thousands of distinct CDR3 sequences, 9% to 15% of them singletons. These records were also assigned to another study, of yellow fever vaccine responses in identical twins.

Sequencing was done on a sample of PBMCs. These receptors were collected from a woman younger than 35 in good health.

This chain uses TRBV10-1 with TRBJ2-7; no firm D call. The CDR3 consists of 13 residues. Germline V gives CDR1 WNHNN, CDR2 SYGVQD (reference sequence). CDR3 in amino acids: CAGPGESIYEQYV. The CDR3 bases are TGCGCGGGCCCCGGCGAATCTATTTACGAGCAGTACGTC.

This clonotype has more than one count but fewer than ten. The chain uses TRBV28 and TRBJ2-3, with a possible D match to TRBD2 (6 bases). The CDR3 runs 14 residues. Germline CDR1 reads MDHEN; CDR2 reads SYDVKM. The ends were cut back, 8 bases at V and 2 bases at J, with 14 bases in the middle. CDR3 sequence reads: CASGGTSTTDTQYF. Here the CDR3 DNA reads TGTGCCAGCGGCGGGACCAGCACCACAGATACGCAGTATTTT.

This clonotype has a handful of counts. The chain links TRBV7-6 to TRBJ2-3; TRBD1 agrees at 8 bases. The CDR3 consists of 17 residues. CDR1 SGHVS and CDR2 FNYEAQ come from the germline V gene. The V and J ends lost 2 bases and 5 bases, in that order; junction bases with no gene match: 12. The CDR3 sequence is CASSLRMGRGRGDTQYF. DNA for the CDR3: TGTGCCAGCAGCTTAAGGATGGGCAGGGGGCGGGGAGATACGCAGTATTTT.

The chain is built from TRBV6-5 and TRBJ2-1, with TRBD2 as a possible D gene (6 bases). The CDR3 consists of 18 residues. Germline V CDR1 and CDR2: MNHEY, SVGAGI. Trimming shortened V by 2 bases and J by 4 bases, and 21 bases separated the two germline ends. DNA for the CDR3: TGTGCCAGCAGTTACACTTTGGGGGACGGGGGAACTTACAATGAGCAGTTCTTC. It encodes CASSYTLGDGGTYNEQFF.

In its sample, this clonotype was seen many times. The V and J genes are TRBV12-3 or TRBV12-4 and TRBJ2-1; 10 bases align to TRBD2. The CDR3 runs 15 residues. Trimming removed 5 bases from V and 14 bases from J; junction bases left unmatched: 15. CDR3 bases: TGTGCCAGCAGTGCATTGGCCCGAGCGGGAGGGCAGGAGTTCTTC. Translation: CASSALARAGGQEFF.

This clonotype was seen just once. The chain uses TRBV2 and TRBJ2-5; 7 bases are a match to TRBD1. With V trimmed by 7 bases and J by 3 bases, 5 bases remained unmatched. The CDR3 totals 13 residues. CDR1 SNHLY and CDR2 FYNNEI come from the germline V gene. CDR3 sequence: CASTGDSEETQYF. The CDR3 DNA sequence: TGTGCCAGCACTGGGGACAGTGAAGAGACCCAGTACTTC. Full variable domain (remainder filled in from reference TRBV2 and TRBJ2-5): EPEVTQTPSHQVTQMGQEVILRCVPISNHLYFYWYRQILGQKVEFLVSFYNNEISEKSEIFDDQFSVERPDGSNFTLKIRSTKLEDSAMYFCASTGDSEETQYFGPGTRLLVL.

V and J are TRBV7-9 and TRBJ2-1; 7 bases are shared with TRBD2. V trimming: 3 bases; J trimming: 7 bases; junction bases outside the gene matches: 9. Germline V gene lookup returns CDR1 SEHNR and CDR2 FQNEAQ (reference sequence). The CDR3 totals 15 residues. CDR3 coding DNA: TGTGCCAGCAGCTTTGGGCGGGAGATTAGGAATGAGCAGTTCTTC. As protein: CASSFGREIRNEQFF.